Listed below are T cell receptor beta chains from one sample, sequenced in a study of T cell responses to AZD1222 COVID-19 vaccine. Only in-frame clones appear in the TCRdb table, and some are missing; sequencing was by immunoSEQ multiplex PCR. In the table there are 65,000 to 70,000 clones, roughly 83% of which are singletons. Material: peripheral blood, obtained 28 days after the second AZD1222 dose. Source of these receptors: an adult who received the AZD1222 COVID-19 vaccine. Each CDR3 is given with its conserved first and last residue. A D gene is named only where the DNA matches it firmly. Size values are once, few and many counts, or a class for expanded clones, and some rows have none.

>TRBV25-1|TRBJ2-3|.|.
CASTQGDTQYF
TGTGCCAGCACCCAGGGGGATACGCAGTATTTT
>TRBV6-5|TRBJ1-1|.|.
CASRSPSGGHTEAFF
TGTGCCAGCAGATCTCCTTCTGGGGGGCACACTGAAGCTTTCTTT
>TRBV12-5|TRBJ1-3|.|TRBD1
CASGLDRGGSGNTIYF
TGTGCTAGTGGTTTGGACAGGGGAGGCTCTGGAAACACCATATATTTT
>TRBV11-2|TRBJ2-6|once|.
CASSLVVSTGANVLTF
TGTGCCAGCAGCTTAGTTGTCTCAACTGGGGCCAACGTCCTGACTTTC
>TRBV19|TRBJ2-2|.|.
CASSPTGTGELFF
TGTGCCAGTAGTCCCACAGGCACCGGGGAGCTGTTTTTT
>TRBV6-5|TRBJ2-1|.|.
CASRAYYNEQFF
TGTGCCAGCAGGGCTTATTACAATGAGCAGTTCTTC
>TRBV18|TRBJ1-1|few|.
CASSPPLMGAEAFF
TGTGCCAGCTCACCACCGTTGATGGGGGCCGAAGCTTTCTTT
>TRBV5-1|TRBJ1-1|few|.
CASSLGGQSTEAFF
TGCGCCAGCAGCTTGGGAGGACAGTCCACTGAAGCTTTCTTT
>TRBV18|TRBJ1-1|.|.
CASSPTGRAAFF
TGTGCCAGCTCACCAACGGGCAGGGCAGCTTTCTTT
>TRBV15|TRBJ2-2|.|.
CATSRALGTAPGELFF
TGTGCCACCAGCAGAGCACTTGGGACGGCTCCCGGGGAGCTGTTTTTT
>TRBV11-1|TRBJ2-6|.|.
CASSLSEWAGANVLTF
TGTGCCAGCAGCTTATCGGAGTGGGCTGGGGCCAACGTCCTGACTTTC
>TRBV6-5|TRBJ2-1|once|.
CASSNPGLEQFF
TGTGCCAGCAGTAACCCAGGGCTTGAGCAGTTCTTC
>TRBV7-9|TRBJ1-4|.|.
CASSRAGNEKLFF
TGTGCCAGCAGCCGGGCTGGGAATGAAAAACTGTTTTTT
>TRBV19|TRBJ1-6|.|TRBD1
CASSMAAGGNSPLHF
TGTGCCAGTAGTATGGCGGCAGGGGGAAATTCACCCCTCCACTTT
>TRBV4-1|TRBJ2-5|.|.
CASSQERGITSETQYF
TGCGCCAGCAGCCAAGAAAGGGGAATTACGTCCGAGACCCAGTACTTC
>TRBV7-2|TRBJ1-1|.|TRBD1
CASSLAWTGGVMRAFF
TGTGCCAGCAGCTTAGCCTGGACAGGGGGCGTAATGAGGGCTTTCTTT
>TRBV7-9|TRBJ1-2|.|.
CASSQPQQGDYGYTF
TGTGCCAGCAGCCAGCCCCAACAGGGAGACTATGGCTACACCTTC
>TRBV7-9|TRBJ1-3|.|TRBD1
CASSFGTGISGNTIYF
TGTGCCAGCAGCTTCGGGACAGGGATATCTGGAAACACCATATATTTT
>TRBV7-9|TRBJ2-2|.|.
CASNPGQHVGELFF
TGTGCCAGCAACCCGGGACAACACGTCGGGGAGCTGTTTTTT
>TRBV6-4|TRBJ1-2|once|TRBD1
CASRDSDRDHGYTF
TGTGCCAGCCGAGACAGCGACAGGGATCATGGCTACACCTTC
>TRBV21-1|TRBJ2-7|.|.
CASTRPTSGESHEQYF
TGTGCCAGCACCCGTCCCACTAGCGGGGAGTCTCACGAGCAGTACTTC
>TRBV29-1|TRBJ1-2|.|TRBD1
CSVERTGRYGYTF
TGCAGCGTTGAAAGGACAGGGCGGTATGGCTACACCTTC
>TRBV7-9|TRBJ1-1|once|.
CASSSDTTEAFF
TGTGCCAGCAGCTCGGATACCACTGAAGCTTTCTTT
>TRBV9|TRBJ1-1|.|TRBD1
CASSTGTGGMGTEAFF
TGTGCCAGCAGCACCGGGACAGGGGGGATGGGGACTGAAGCTTTCTTT
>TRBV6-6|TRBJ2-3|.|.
CASSPFSAPSTDTQYF
TGTGCCAGCAGTCCTTTCTCTGCACCTAGCACAGATACGCAGTATTTT
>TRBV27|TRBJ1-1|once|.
CASSPIGRNMNTEAFF
TGTGCCAGCAGTCCTATTGGGAGGAACATGAACACTGAAGCTTTCTTT
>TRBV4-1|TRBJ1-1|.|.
CASSHQIPGGGTEAFF
TGCGCCAGCAGCCATCAAATTCCGGGAGGTGGGACTGAAGCTTTCTTT